A single T cell receptor beta chain is shown here with its context. Trimming at V came to 2 bases and at J to 0 bases, leaving 16 bases not matched to a gene. The germline CDR1 and CDR2 sequences are SGHTS and YDEGEE. The CDR3 is 20 residues long. Participant-reported clinical history was the basis for cohort assignment. The data were obtained in a study of blood T cell repertoires in COVID-19. Some clones are missing from TCRdb's copy, which holds only in-frame ones; the method was immunoSEQ multiplex PCR. The table includes about 200,000 clones, roughly 86% detected once. The TCR sequence derives from a woman between 25 and 40 years old with acute COVID-19. Sequences were obtained from PBMCs or T cells enriched from blood (not recorded which). The rearrangement joins TRBV5-8 to TRBJ2-7, with 11 bases identical to TRBD2. CDR3 sequence reads: CASSFGGVLAGGRSSYEQYF. CDR3 coding DNA: TGTGCCAGCAGCTTCGGTGGGGTCCTAGCGGGGGGCCGTAGCTCCTACGAGCAGTACTTC.